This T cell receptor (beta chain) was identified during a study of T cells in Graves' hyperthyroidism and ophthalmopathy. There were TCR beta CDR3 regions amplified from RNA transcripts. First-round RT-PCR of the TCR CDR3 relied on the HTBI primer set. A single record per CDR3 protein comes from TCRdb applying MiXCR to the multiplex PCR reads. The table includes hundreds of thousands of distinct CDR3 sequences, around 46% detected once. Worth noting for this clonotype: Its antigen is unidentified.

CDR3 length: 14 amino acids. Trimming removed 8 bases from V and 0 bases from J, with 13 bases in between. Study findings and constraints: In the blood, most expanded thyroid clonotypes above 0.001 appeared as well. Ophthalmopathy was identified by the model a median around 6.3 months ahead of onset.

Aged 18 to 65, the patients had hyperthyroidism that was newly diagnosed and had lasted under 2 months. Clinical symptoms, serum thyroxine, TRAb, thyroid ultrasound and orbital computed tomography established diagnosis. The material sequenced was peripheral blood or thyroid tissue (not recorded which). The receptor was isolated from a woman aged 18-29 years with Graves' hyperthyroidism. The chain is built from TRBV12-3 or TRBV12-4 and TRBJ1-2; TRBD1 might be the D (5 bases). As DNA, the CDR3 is TGTGCCAGCCGCCACAGGAGTACTAACTATGGCTACACCTTC. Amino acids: CASRHRSTNYGYTF.